This TCR beta chain came from a study of T cell responses to AZD1222 COVID-19 vaccine. Study findings and constraints: Dominant at 160-218 and 743-854, vaccine-associated CD4 TCRs also spanned spike. White British donors predominated, females outnumbered males, and clonal diversity was possibly underestimated.

Note on this clone: The antigen remains unidentified.

Germline CDR1 reads MNHEY; CDR2 reads SVGEGT. The CDR3 length is 15 residues. The J segment lost 0 bases and the V segment lost 6 bases, leaving 4 bases of the junction unmatched. Clones were sequenced by immunoSEQ multiplex PCR, and TCRdb holds only the in-frame ones, with some missing. The sample lists about 150,000 clones, about 90% occurring once. This sequence was found in an adult who received the MenACWY meningococcal vaccine as a control. The chain uses TRBV6-2 or TRBV6-3 and TRBJ1-4; 7 positions match TRBD1. The material sequenced was peripheral blood, taken 28 days after the second dose of the MenACWY control vaccine. The CDR3 loop is CASSRTGATNEKLFF. CDR3 coding DNA: TGTGCCAGCAGCCGGACAGGTGCAACTAATGAAAAACTGTTTTTT.